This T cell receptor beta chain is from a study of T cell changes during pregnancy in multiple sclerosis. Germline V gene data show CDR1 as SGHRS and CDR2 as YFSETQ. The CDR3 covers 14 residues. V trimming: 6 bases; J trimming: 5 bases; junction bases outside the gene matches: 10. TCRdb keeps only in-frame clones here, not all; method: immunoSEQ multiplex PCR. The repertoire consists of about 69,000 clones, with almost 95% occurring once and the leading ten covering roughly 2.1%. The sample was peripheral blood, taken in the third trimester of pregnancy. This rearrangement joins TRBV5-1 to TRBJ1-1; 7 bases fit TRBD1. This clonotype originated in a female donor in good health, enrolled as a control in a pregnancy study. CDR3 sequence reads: CASNPTGAGTEAFF. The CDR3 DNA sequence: TGCGCCAGCAACCCTACAGGGGCCGGAACTGAAGCTTTCTTT.